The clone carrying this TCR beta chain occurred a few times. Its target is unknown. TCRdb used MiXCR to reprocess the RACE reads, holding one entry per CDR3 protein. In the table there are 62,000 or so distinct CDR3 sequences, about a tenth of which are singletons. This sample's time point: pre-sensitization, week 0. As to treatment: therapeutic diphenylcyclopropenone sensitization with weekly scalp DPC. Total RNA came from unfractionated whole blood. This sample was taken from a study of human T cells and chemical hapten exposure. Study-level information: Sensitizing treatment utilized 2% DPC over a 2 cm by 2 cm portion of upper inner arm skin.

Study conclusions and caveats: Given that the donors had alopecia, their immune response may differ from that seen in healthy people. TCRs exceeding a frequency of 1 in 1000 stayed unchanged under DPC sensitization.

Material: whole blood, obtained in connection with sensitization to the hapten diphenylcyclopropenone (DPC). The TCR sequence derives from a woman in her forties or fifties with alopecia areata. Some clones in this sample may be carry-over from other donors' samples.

CDR3 loop: CASSLSGGVTGELFF. The CDR3 bases are TGCGCCAGCAGCCTGAGTGGCGGAGTCACCGGGGAGCTGTTTTTT. This chain joins TRBV4-1 and TRBJ2-2; D gene uncertain. CDR1 and CDR2 (germline): MGHRA, YSYEKL. The CDR3 is 15 amino acids. Trimming pared 4 bases from V and 4 bases from J, leaving 13 bases between.